Sequencing of this TCR beta chain was carried out in a study of breast tumors, draining lymph nodes, adjacent tissues. The study, taken as a whole, reports: Tumors had less TCR diversity than lymph nodes, more than nontumor tissue.

Ten or more counts support this clonotype. What it recognizes is unknown. In TCRdb, the multiplex PCR reads were re-called with MiXCR into one record per CDR3 protein. The sample records under 80,000 distinct CDR3 sequences, over 40% being singletons. The germline V and J ends were trimmed by 0 bases and 7 bases, with 10 bases remaining between them. The CDR3 covers 14 residues. Germline V gives CDR1 MNHEY, CDR2 SVGAGI. This receptor was obtained from a female donor with breast cancer. Some clones in this sample may be carry-over from other donors' samples. The V and J genes are TRBV6-5 and TRBJ2-1, with D perhaps being TRBD1 or TRBD2 (5 bases each). The sequencing input was breast tumor tissue. The CDR3 reads CASSYSRGKNEQFF. DNA of the CDR3: TGTGCCAGCAGTTACTCGAGGGGAAAGAATGAGCAGTTCTTC.